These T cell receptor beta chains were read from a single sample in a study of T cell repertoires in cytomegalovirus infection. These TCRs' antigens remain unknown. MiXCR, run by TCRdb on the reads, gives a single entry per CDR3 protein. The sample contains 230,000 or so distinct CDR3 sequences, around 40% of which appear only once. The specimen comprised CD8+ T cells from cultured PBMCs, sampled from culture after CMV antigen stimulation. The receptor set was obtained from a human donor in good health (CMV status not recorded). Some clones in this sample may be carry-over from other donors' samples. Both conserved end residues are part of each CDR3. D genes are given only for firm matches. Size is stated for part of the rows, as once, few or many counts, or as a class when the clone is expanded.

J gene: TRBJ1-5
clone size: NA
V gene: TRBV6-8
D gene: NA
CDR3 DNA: TGTGCAAGCAAGTCGACAGGCTTGGGTCAGCCCCAGCATTTT
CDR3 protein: CASKSTGLGQPQHF

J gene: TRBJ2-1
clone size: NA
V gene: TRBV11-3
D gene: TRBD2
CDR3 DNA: TGTGCCAGCAGCTTATTAGCGGGAGATGCTTATGAGCAGTTCTTC
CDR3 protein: CASSLLAGDAYEQFF

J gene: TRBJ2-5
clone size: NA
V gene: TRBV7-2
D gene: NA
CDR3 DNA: TGTGCCAGAAGCCCCGGCGGGGCCCAGGGAGAAAGTGTGATCCAGTACTTC
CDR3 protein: CARSPGGAQGESVIQYF

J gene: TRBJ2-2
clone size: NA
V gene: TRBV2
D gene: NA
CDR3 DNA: TGTGCCAGCAGTGTTCACGGAACGAACACCGGGGAGCTGTTTTTT
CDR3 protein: CASSVHGTNTGELFF

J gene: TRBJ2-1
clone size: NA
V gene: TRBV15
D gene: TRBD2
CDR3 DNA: TGTGCCACCAGCAGAGACCTCGGAAGCGGGAGGGCCTACAATGAGCAGTTCTTC
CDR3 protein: CATSRDLGSGRAYNEQFF

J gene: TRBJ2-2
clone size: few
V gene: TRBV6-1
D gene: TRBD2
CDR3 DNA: TGTGCCAGCAGTGAAGAGGGGGGACTAGCGGGAGGACTTTACACCGGGGAGCTGTTTTTT
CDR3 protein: CASSEEGGLAGGLYTGELFF

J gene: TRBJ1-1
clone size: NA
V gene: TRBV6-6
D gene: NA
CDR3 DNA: TGTGCCAGCAGTTACTTGGCACACACTGAAGCTTTCTTT
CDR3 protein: CASSYLAHTEAFF

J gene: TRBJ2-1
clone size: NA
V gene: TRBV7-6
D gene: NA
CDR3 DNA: TGTGCCAGCAGTCGGGACTTGTTTGATGAGCAGTTCTTC
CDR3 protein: CASSRDLFDEQFF

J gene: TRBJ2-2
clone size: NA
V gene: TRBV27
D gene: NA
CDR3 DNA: TGTGCCAGCCAACCTCTGAACACCGGGGAGCTGTTTTTT
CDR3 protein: CASQPLNTGELFF

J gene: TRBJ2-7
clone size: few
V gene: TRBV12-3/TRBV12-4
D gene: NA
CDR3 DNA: TGTGCCAGCAGTTTTGGACTCTCCTACGAGCAGTACTTC
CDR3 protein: CASSFGLSYEQYF

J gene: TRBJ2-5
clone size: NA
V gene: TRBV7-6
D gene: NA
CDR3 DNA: TGTGCCAGCAGCTCACCGGACCGGTTTGAGGAGACCCAGTACTTC
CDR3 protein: CASSSPDRFEETQYF

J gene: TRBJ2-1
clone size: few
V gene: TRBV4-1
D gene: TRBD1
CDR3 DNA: TGCGCCAGCAGCCAAGGACCAGGACAGGGGGCCAATGAGCAGTTCTTC
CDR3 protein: CASSQGPGQGANEQFF

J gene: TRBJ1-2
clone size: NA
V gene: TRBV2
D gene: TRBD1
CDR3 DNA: TGTGCCAGCAGTCAATTTGGACAGGGGACCCCCCAATATGGCTACACCTTC
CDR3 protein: CASSQFGQGTPQYGYTF

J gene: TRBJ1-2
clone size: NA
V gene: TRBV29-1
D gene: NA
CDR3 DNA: TGCAGCGTTGAAGATGAGGAGTATAGGACAATCTATGTCTACACCTTC
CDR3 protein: CSVEDEEYRTIYVYTF

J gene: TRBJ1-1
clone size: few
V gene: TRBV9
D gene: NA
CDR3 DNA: TGTGCCAGCAGCCAGAGTGGGCGTTTGAACACTGAAGCTTTCTTT
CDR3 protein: CASSQSGRLNTEAFF

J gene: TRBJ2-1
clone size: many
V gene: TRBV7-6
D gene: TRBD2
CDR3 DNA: TGTGCCAGCAGCTCCTCTAGCGGCTCCTACAATGAGCAGTTCTTC
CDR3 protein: CASSSSSGSYNEQFF

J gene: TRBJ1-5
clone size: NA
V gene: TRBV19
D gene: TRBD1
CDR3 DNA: TGTGCCAGTAGTATTGACAGGGGACCTAATCAGCCCCAGCATTTT
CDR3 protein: CASSIDRGPNQPQHF

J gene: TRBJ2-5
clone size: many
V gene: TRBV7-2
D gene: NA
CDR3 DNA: TGTGCCAGCAGCTTAGGTCCGGGGGAGACCCAGTACTTC
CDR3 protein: CASSLGPGETQYF